The clone carrying this T cell receptor beta chain was seen a few times. Trimming cost V 4 bases and J 6 bases; bases outside gene matches: 13. The germline V gene encodes CDR1 SGHRS and CDR2 YFSETQ. The CDR3 extends over 16 amino acids. The data were obtained in a study of response to subunit inactivated influenza vaccine. In TCRdb, the RT-PCR reads were re-called with MiXCR into one record per CDR3 protein. The sample records hundreds of thousands of distinct CDR3 sequences, 11% being singletons. The data also belong to a second study, concerning T cells expressing NK-cell markers. That paper adds: The authors generated TCR beta cDNA through 5'RACE template switching with UMIs. The study drew TCR beta repertoires from sorted CD3+CD56+NKG2C+, CD3+CD56+NKG2C- and CD3+CD56-NKG2C+ T cells. The CD3+CD56-NKG2C+ fraction of four donors was likewise dominated by these clonotypes.

Sequenced here: PBMCs from blood, sampled on the day of vaccination. The chain links TRBV5-1 to TRBJ2-1; TRBD2 agrees at 7 bases. This receptor was identified in a middle-aged man who received an inactivated influenza vaccine. The CDR3 reads CASSRTSSGRGNEQFF. As DNA, the CDR3 is TGCGCCAGCAGCCGTACATCTAGCGGTCGAGGCAATGAGCAGTTCTTC.